This T cell receptor (beta chain) was identified during a study of blood T cell repertoires in COVID-19. Under the authors' procedure: Reference gene primer amplification gave estimated nucleated cell counts. Sequencing used immunoSEQ multiplex PCR; TCRdb keeps in-frame clones, though not all of them. That table furnishes V, J and clone size, whereas the DNA furnished D and trimming. In the table there are hundreds of thousands of clones, roughly 90% of which are singletons. Participants were aged about 18 to 89 years, lived in some 23 US areas, and enrolled virtually. Material for sequencing was PBMCs or T cells enriched from blood (not recorded which). The clonotype originates from a young woman with acute COVID-19.

CDR3 in DNA: TGTGCCAGCAGGGGACCCCCCCCCGGGACAGATCTCTTCTACGAGCAGTACTTC. Amino acid sequence: CASRGPPPGTDLFYEQYF. This rearrangement joins TRBV27 to TRBJ2-7, with 7 bases lining up with TRBD1. From germline, CDR1 is MNHEY and CDR2 SMNVEV (reference sequence). The CDR3 contains 18 residues. V shed 6 bases, J shed 3 bases, and the junction held 20 bases outside the gene matches.